Listed below are T cell receptor beta chains from one sample, sequenced in a study of cytotoxic CD8 clonotypes in ibrutinib-treated CLL. Measured with immunoSEQ multiplex PCR; TCRdb has only the in-frame clones, and not every one. Among some 11,000 clones listed, approximately 65% were seen once. The sequencing used PBMCs, collected before ibrutinib treatment. The source of these receptors is a human donor with chronic lymphocytic leukemia. Both conserved end residues are part of each CDR3.

v_gene	CDR3aa
TRBV5-6	CASSPLNREYEQYF
TRBV2	CASSALGPEQYF
TRBV11-3	CASSLGGNTEAFF
TRBV15	CATSIRVATNEKLFF
TRBV28	CASSFALAVYNEQFF
TRBV29-1	CSVVTGGLYNEQFF
TRBV5-4	CASSLESSGGLGYEQYF
TRBV13	CASSLGLAVGETQYF
TRBV6-5	CASSSGQGSAPLHF
TRBV5-1	CASSDRDRRRDTEAFF
TRBV5-1	CASSLGGYSNQPQHF
TRBV15	CATSGHRGGRGPSTDTQYF
TRBV11-3	CASSLTVDTEAFF